This entry lists 6 T cell receptor beta chains sequenced from one sample in a study of cytomegalovirus exposure and HLA in healthy donors. Primers: 60 Vbeta forward and 13 Jbeta reverse. Method: immunoSEQ multiplex PCR; TCRdb's copy keeps in-frame clones and lacks some. The table lists roughly 170,000 clones, roughly 78% of them singletons. The specimen was PBMCs. These receptors originate from a boy between 10 and 17 years old in good health and CMV-seronegative.

The V gene is TRBV9, the J gene TRBJ1-2, with D possibly matching TRBD1 (6 bases). The germline V and J ends were trimmed by 0 bases and 4 bases, with 13 bases remaining between them. CDR3 size: 15 residues. Germline loops: CDR1 SGDLS, CDR2 YYNGEE. CDR3 amino acids: CASSVAGTTIYGYTF. CDR3 nucleotides: TGTGCCAGCAGCGTAGCCGGGACAACGATCTATGGCTACACCTTC.

The V call is TRBV7-8, the J call TRBJ1-1, with 9 bases lining up with TRBD1. The ends lost 5 bases at V and 5 bases at J; junction bases unmatched: 9. Per germline, CDR1 SGHVS and CDR2 FQNEAQ. This CDR3 is 15 amino acids long. CDR3 residues: CASSHRRDRETEAFF. The CDR3 region has the DNA TGTGCCAGCAGCCATAGACGGGACAGGGAAACTGAAGCTTTCTTT.

This chain links TRBV7-9 with TRBJ2-1; TRBD2 matches 13 bases. Germline CDR1 reads SEHNR; CDR2 reads FQNEAQ (reference sequence). There are 15 residues in the CDR3. J was trimmed by 10 bases and V by 2 bases; bases with no gene match: 5. The DNA of the CDR3 is TGTGCCAGCAGCTTAACTAGCGGGGGGGTATCGGAGCAGTTCTTC. As protein: CASSLTSGGVSEQFF.

In this sample, this clone turned up a few times. The chain has TRBV5-1 and TRBJ2-7, with 9 positions matching TRBD1. The CDR3 is 14 residues long. J gave up 2 bases and V 2 bases, and 2 bases lay outside the gene matches. Germline loops: CDR1 SGHRS, CDR2 YFSETQ. CDR3: CASSLGQGPYEQYF. In DNA form, the CDR3 reads TGCGCCAGCAGCTTAGGACAGGGGCCCTACGAGCAGTACTTC.

The V gene is TRBV9, the J gene TRBJ2-7, with D possibly being TRBD1 (6 bases). CDR1 SGDLS and CDR2 YYNGEE come from the germline V gene. V was trimmed by 0 bases and J by 5 bases, leaving 9 bases between them. The CDR3 is 13 residues long. The CDR3 DNA sequence: TGTGCCAGCAGCGTAGATGCAGGGGACGAGCAGTACTTC. Translated, it gives CASSVDAGDEQYF.

Points on this clone: The same CDR3 also results from other DNA sequences found in this sample. The rearrangement links TRBV27 to TRBJ1-2, with 8 positions matching TRBD1. This CDR3 spans 15 amino acids. Looked up from germline, CDR1 is MNHEY and CDR2 is SMNVEV (reference sequence). Losses at the gene ends were 5 bases for V and 8 bases for J; bases not matched to a gene: 13. Here the CDR3 DNA reads TGTGCCAGCAGTCCGGGACAGGCAAAGAGAGAAGGCTACACCTTC. Protein: CASSPGQAKREGYTF.